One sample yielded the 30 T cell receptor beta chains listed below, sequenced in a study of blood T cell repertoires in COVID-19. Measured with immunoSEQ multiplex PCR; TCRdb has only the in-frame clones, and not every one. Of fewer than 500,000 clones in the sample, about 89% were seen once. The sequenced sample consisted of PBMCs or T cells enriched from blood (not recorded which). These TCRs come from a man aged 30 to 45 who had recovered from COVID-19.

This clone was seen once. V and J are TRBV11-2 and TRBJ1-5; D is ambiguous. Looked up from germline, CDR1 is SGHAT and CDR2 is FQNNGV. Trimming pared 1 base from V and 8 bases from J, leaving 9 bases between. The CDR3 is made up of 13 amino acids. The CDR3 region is CASSLGEKEPQHF. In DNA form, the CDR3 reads TGTGCCAGCAGCTTAGGGGAGAAGGAGCCCCAGCATTTT. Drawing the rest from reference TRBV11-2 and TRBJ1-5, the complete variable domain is EAGVAQSPRYKIIEKRQSVAFWCNPISGHATLYWYQQILGQGPKLLIQFQNNGVVDDSQLPKDRFSAERLKGVDSTLKIQPAKLEDSAVYLCASSLGEKEPQHFGDGTRLSIL.

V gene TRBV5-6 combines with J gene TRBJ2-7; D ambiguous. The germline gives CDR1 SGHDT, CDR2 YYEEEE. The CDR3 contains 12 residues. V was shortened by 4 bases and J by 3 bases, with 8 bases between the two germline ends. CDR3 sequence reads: CASSNRDYEQYF. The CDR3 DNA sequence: TGTGCCAGCAGCAACAGAGACTACGAGCAGTACTTC.

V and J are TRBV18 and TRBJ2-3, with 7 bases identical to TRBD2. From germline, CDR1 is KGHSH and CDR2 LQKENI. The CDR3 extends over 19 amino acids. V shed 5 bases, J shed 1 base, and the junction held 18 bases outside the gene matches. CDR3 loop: CASSSRDGGGNLRTDTQYF. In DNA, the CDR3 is TGTGCCAGCTCATCAAGGGATGGCGGGGGAAACCTTCGCACAGATACGCAGTATTTT.

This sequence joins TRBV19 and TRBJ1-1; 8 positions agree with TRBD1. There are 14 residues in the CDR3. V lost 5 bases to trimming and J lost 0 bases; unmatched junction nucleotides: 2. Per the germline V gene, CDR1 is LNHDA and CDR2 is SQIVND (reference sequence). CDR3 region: CASSRDRLNTEAFF. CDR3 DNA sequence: TGTGCCAGTAGTCGGGACAGGTTGAACACTGAAGCTTTCTTT.

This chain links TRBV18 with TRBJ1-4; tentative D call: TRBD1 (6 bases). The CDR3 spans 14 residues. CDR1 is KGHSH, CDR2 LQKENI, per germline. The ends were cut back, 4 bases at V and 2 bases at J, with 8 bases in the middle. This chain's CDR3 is CASSHRDTNEKLFF. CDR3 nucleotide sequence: TGTGCCAGCTCACACAGGGACACTAATGAAAAACTGTTTTTT.

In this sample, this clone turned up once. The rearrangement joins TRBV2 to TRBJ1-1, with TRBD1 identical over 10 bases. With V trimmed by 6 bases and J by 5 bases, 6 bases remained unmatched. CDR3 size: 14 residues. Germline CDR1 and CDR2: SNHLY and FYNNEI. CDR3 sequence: CASSRDRGSTEAFF. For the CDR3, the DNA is TGTGCCAGCAGCCGGGACAGGGGAAGTACTGAAGCTTTCTTT.

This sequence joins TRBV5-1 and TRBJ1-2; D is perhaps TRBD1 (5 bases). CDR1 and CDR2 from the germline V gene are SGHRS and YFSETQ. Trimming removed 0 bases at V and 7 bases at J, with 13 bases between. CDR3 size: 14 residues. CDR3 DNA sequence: TGCGCCAGCAGCTTGGCCGGGCAGGGCCCTGGCTACACCTTC. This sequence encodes CASSLAGQGPGYTF. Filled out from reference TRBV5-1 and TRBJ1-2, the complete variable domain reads KAGVTQTPRYLIKTRGQQVTLSCSPISGHRSVSWYQQTPGQGLQFLFEYFSETQRNKGNFPGRFSGRQFSNSRSEMNVSTLELGDSALYLCASSLAGQGPGYTFGSGTRLTVV.

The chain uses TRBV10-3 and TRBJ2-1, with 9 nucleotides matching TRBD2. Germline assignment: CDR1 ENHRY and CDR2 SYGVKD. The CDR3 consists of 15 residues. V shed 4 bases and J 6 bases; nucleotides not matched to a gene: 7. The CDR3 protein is CAISVSGLALNEQFF. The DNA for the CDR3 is TGTGCCATCAGTGTTTCCGGACTAGCGCTCAATGAGCAGTTCTTC.

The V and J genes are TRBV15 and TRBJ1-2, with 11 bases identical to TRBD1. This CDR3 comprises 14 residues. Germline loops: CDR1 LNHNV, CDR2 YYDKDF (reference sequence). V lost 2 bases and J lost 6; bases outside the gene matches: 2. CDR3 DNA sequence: TGTGCCACCAGCAGACCGGACAGGGGGCATGGCTACACCTTC. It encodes CATSRPDRGHGYTF. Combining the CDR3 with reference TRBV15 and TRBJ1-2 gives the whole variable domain DAMVIQNPRYQVTQFGKPVTLSCSQTLNHNVMYWYQQKSSQAPKLLFHYYDKDFNNEADTPDNFQSRRPNTSFCFLDIRSPGLGDTAMYLCATSRPDRGHGYTFGSGTRLTVV.

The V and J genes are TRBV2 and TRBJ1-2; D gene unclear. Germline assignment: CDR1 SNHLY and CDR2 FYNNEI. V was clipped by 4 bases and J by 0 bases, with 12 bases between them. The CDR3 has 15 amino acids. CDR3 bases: TGTGCCAGCAGTGGAGGGCGTGTAGCTAACTATGGCTACACCTTC. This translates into CASSGGRVANYGYTF.

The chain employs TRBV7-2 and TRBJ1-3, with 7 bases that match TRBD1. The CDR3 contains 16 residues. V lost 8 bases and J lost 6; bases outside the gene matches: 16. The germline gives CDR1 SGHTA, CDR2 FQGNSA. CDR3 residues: CASSLRMTGYENTIYF. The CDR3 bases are TGTGCCAGCTCTCTTAGAATGACAGGGTATGAAAACACCATATATTTT.

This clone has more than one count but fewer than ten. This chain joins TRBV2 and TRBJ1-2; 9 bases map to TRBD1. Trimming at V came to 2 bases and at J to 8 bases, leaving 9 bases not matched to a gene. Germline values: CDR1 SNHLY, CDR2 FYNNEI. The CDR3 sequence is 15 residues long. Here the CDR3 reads CASSEKGRTGDGYTF. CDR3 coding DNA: TGTGCCAGCAGTGAAAAGGGGAGGACAGGGGACGGCTACACCTTC. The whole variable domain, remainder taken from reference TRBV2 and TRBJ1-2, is EPEVTQTPSHQVTQMGQEVILRCVPISNHLYFYWYRQILGQKVEFLVSFYNNEISEKSEIFDDQFSVERPDGSNFTLKIRSTKLEDSAMYFCASSEKGRTGDGYTFGSGTRLTVV.

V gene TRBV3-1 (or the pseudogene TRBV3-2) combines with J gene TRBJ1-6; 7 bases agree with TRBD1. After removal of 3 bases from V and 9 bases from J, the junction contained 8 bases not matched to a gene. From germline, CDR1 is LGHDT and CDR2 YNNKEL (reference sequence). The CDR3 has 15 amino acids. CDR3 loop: CASSHPDRNSSPLHF. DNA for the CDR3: TGTGCCAGCAGCCACCCGGACAGGAACTCTTCACCCCTCCACTTT.

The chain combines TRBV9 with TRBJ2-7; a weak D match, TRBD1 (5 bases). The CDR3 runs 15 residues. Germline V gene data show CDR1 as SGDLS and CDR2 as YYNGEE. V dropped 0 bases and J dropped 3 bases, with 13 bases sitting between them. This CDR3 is CASSVAQGAFYEQYF. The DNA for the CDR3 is TGTGCCAGCAGCGTAGCTCAAGGGGCTTTCTACGAGCAGTACTTC.

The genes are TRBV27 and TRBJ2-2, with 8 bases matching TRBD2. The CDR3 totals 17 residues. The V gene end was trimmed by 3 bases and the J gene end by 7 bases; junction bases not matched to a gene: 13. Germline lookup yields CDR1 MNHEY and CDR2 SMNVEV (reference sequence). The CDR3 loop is CASSLISGATRGGELFF. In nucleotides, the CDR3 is TGTGCCAGCAGTTTGATTAGCGGGGCAACCCGGGGCGGGGAGCTGTTTTTT.

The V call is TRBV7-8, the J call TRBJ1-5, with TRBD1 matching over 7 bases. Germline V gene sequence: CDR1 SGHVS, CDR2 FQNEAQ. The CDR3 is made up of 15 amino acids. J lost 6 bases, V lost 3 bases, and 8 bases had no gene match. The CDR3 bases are TGTGCCAGCAGCTTGACAGGGCGGGTAGGTCAGCCCCAGCATTTT. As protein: CASSLTGRVGQPQHF.

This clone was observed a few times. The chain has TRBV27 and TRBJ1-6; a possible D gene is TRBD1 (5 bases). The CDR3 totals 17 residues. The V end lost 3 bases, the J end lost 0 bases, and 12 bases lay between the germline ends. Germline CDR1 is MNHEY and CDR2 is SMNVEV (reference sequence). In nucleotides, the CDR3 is TGTGCCAGCAGTTTCGACAGCCGCAGCTCCTATAATTCACCCCTCCACTTT. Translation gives CASSFDSRSSYNSPLHF.

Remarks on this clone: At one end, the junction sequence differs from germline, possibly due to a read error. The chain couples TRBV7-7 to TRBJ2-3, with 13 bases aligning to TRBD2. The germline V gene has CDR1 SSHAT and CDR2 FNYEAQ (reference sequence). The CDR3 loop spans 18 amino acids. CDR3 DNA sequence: TGTGCTAGCAGCAGTCGACTAGCGGGGGGCGTGGGTACAGATACGCAGTATTTT. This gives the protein CASSSRLAGGVGTDTQYF.

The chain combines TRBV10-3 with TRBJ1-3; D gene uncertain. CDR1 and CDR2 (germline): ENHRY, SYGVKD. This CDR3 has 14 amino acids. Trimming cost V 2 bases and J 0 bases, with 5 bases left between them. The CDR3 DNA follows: TGTGCCATCAGTGAGCATAGCTCTGGAAACACCATATATTTT. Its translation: CAISEHSSGNTIYF.

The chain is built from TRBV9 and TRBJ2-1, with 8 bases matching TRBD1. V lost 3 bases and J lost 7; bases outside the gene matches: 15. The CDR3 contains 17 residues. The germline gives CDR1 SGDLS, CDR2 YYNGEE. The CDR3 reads CASSETSGGRLGNEQFF. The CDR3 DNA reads TGTGCCAGCAGCGAGACGTCAGGGGGCCGTCTAGGAAATGAGCAGTTCTTC.

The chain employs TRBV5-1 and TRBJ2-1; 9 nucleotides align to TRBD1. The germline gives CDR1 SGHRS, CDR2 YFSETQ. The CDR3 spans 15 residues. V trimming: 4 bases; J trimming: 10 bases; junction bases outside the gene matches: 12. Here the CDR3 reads CASSNEGQGLLEQFF. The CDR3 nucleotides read TGCGCCAGCAGCAACGAAGGACAGGGGCTATTAGAGCAGTTCTTC.

CDR3: CASSPQGRGNTGELFF. The CDR3 DNA reads TGTGCCAGCAGCCCTCAGGGAAGAGGCAACACCGGGGAGCTGTTTTTT. The chain employs TRBV7-6 and TRBJ2-2; TRBD1 is a possible D gene (5 bases). The CDR3 extends over 16 amino acids. Germline CDR1 reads SGHVS; CDR2 reads FNYEAQ. The V and J ends lost 5 bases and 2 bases respectively, with 15 bases between them.

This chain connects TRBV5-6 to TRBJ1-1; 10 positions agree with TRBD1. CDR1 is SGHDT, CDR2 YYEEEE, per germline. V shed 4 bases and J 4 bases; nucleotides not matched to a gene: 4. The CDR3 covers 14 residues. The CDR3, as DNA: TGTGCCAGCAGCGGGGACAGGGGTGGCACTGAAGCTTTCTTT. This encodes CASSGDRGGTEAFF.

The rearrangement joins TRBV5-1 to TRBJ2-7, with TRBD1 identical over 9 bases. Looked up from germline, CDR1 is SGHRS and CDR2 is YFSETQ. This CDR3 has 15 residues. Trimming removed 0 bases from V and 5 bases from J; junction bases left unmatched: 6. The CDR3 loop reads CASSLGPDRGDEQYF. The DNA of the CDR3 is TGCGCCAGCAGCTTGGGTCCGGACAGGGGAGACGAGCAGTACTTC. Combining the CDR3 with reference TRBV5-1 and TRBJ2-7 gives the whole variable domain KAGVTQTPRYLIKTRGQQVTLSCSPISGHRSVSWYQQTPGQGLQFLFEYFSETQRNKGNFPGRFSGRQFSNSRSEMNVSTLELGDSALYLCASSLGPDRGDEQYFGPGTRLTVT.

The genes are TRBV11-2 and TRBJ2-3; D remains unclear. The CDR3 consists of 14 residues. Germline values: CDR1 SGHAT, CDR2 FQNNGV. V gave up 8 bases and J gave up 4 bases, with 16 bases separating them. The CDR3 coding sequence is TGTGCCAGCTCTTTCCAGGCTCGCGCAGATACGCAGTATTTT. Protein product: CASSFQARADTQYF. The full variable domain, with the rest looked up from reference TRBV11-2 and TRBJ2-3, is EAGVAQSPRYKIIEKRQSVAFWCNPISGHATLYWYQQILGQGPKLLIQFQNNGVVDDSQLPKDRFSAERLKGVDSTLKIQPAKLEDSAVYLCASSFQARADTQYFGPGTRLTVL.

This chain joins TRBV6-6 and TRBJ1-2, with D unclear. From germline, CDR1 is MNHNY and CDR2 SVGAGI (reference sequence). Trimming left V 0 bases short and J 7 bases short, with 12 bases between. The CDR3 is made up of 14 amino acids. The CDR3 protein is CASSYSPERGGYTF. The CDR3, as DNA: TGTGCCAGCAGTTACTCGCCCGAGCGGGGTGGCTACACCTTC.

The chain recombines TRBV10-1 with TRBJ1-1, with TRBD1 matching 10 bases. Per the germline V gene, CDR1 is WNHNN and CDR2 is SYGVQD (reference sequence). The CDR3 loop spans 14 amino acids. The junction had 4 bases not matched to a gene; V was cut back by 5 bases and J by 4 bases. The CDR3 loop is CASSKRQGATEAFF. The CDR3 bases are TGCGCCAGCAGTAAAAGACAGGGGGCCACTGAAGCTTTCTTT.

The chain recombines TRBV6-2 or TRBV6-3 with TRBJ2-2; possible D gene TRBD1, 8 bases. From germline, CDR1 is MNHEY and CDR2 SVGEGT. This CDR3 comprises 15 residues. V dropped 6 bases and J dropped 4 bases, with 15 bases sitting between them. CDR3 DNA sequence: TGTGCCAGCAGCAGACAGGGGAGGGGCACCGGGGAGCTGTTTTTT. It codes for CASSRQGRGTGELFF.

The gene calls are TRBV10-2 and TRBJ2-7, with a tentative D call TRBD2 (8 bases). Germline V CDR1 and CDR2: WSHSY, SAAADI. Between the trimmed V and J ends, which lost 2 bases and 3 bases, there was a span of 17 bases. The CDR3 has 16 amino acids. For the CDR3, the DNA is TGCGCCAGCAGTGAGAGGGGGCTAGCGGGTCTCTACGAGCAGTACTTC. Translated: CASSERGLAGLYEQYF.

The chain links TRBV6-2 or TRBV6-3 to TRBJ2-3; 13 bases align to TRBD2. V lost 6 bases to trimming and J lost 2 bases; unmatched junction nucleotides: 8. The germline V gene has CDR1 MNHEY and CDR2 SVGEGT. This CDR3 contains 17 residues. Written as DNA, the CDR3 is TGTGCCAGCAGCCAGGGACTAGCGGGGTTCCCCACAGATACGCAGTATTTT. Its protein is CASSQGLAGFPTDTQYF.